The following is a TCR beta chain sequence with its context. Its recognized antigen is unknown. Base-call qualities are not available, and no considerably larger clone is one nucleotide away. This sample is part of a study of STAT5B mutations in CD4+ large granular lymphocyte leukemia (dated by TCRdb to 2021 to 2024). A note on the overall study: Among healthy controls, the CDR3 'QG' motif was associated with a particular HLA allele. TCRbeta repertoires of CD4+ T-cell large granular lymphocyte leukemia patients were compared with those of healthy blood donors. Flow cytometry on FACSCanto II or FACSVerse confirmed that purified fractions exceeded 95% purity among lymphocytes. The paper's findings and limits, for the study overall: Greater clonality appeared to be present in CD4-sorted patient repertoires than in healthy CD4+ repertoires, and the difference was retained after the putative leukemic clones were removed. The data were not HLA-matched, and the relatively small sample size could explain the higher clonality seen in CD4+ compared with CD8+ T-LGLL. TRBV06-family usage was enriched among the top patient clones (8/27) compared with healthy controls (2/35). The main leukemic clonotypes were found to be private to each patient, although 25% of the main leukemic clonotypes were detected at low frequency in the non-leukemic repertoires of other patients.

There are 18 amino acids in the CDR3, from cysteine to phenylalanine inclusive. The sequence is cut down to CDR3 DNA, 54 bases in frame from base 1. The germline V gene supplies CDR1 LGHNT and CDR2 FRNRAP. Unmatched junction bases come to 7, with V trimmed by 0 bases and J by 3 bases. The immunoSEQ assay at survey resolution was applied to genomic DNA for sequencing of TCRbeta rearrangements. In the source study's methods: A lowest detectable productive clonotype frequency of 2.59 x 10-5 was observed in the TCR sequencing data. Analyses included only productive TCRbeta rearrangements, meaning complete and in-frame sequences. Clonality for each sample was calculated as Simpson clonality in the immunoSEQ Analyzer version 3.0. Clones were grouped by frequency into very rare, small, medium, large (1-20%) or hyperexpanded (>20%) categories. OLGA 1.2.3 estimated generation probabilities, VDJtools produced V-gene circos plots, VDJdb was queried for specificities, and GLIPH identified CDR3 motifs. In TCRdb, the immuneACCESS table is reduced to in-frame sequences with V and J assigned. These tables do not hold every clone; where another copy was compared, an unresolved V gene accounts for under half, and the others remain unexplained. The V and J calls and clone size are taken from that table; D and trimming were inferred from the DNA. The sample table shows about 31,000 clones, and around 90% are seen once. The top ten hold approximately 0.41% of the sample.

Healthy controls were roughly 40 blood donors whose buffy coats came from the Finnish Red Cross blood service. All TCR-sequenced material derived from peripheral blood: patient blood samples and healthy donor buffy coats. Peripheral blood mononuclear cells were isolated by Ficoll-Hypaque gradient centrifugation. CD4+ cells were purified magnetically from the buffy coats of healthy controls. The Gentra Puregene Cell and Tissue kit was used to extract genomic DNA, and a Qubit 2.0 fluorometer was used to measure the amount of genomic DNA. This TCR was recovered from a human donor in good health. This chain joins TRBV12-5 to TRBJ1-6, and TRBD1 aligns with 8 junction nucleotides. Material: CD4+ T cells from blood buffy coats. The CDR3 sequence is CASGLVGDRRYYNSPLHF. The nucleotide sequence is TGTGCTAGTGGTTTGGTAGGGGACAGGAGATACTATAATTCACCCCTCCACTTT.